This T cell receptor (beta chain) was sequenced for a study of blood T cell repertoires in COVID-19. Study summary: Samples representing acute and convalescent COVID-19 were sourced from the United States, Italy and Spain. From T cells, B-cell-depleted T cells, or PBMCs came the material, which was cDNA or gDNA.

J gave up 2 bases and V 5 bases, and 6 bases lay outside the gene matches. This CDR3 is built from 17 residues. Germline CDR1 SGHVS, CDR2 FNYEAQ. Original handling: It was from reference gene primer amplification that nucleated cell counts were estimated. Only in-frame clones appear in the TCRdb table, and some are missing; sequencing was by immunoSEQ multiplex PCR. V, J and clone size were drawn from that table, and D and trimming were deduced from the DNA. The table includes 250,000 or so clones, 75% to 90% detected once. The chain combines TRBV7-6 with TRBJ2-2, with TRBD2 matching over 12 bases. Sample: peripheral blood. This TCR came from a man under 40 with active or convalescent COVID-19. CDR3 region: CASSTSSGGVNTGELFF. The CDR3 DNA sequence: TGTGCCAGCAGCACCTCTAGCGGGGGGGTTAACACCGGGGAGCTGTTTTTT.